The clone carrying this T cell receptor beta chain was seen repeatedly, ten times or more. No antigen is known for it. This CDR3 is built from 15 residues. CDR1 is SGHRS, CDR2 YFSETQ, per germline. Trimming took 3 bases from V and 3 from J, leaving 16 bases between them. This record comes from a study of read filtering for tumor transcriptome and immune sequencing. For the study at large: By R-ISS, stages I, II and III held about 8, 16 and 7 patients. Transcriptome libraries were built from DNase-treated RNA.

Findings and caveats of the study: Without single-read clonotypes, shared clonotype proportions correlated more between IR-seq and RNA-seq.

The library was built from about 0.4 ug RNA with molecular barcoded adaptors for alpha/delta and beta/gamma chains. TCRdb fed the reads into MiXCR, producing one record per CDR3 protein. The repertoire holds around 30,000 distinct CDR3 sequences, 18% seen once, with 16% in the top ten. At the time of active disease, bone marrow was collected from every patient. The material sequenced was a population of CD138-negative cells sorted from bone marrow. This sequence was found in a donor aged 40 or over with multiple myeloma. This chain links TRBV5-1 with TRBJ2-7; tentative D call: TRBD1 (6 bases). The CDR3 nucleotides read TGCGCCAGCAGCTCTGACCCGGGACATCACTACGAGCAGTACTTC. Translating it yields CASSSDPGHHYEQYF.